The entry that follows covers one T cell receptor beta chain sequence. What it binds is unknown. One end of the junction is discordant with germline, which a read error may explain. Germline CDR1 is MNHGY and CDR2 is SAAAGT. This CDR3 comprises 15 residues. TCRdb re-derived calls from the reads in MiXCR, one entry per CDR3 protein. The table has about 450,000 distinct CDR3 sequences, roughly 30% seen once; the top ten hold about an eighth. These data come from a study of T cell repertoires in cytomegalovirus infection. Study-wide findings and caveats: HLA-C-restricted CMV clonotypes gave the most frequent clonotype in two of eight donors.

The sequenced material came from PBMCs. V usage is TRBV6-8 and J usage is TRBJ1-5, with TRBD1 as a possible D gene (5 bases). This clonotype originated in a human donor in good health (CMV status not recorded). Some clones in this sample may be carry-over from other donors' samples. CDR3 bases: TGTGCCAGCAGTTACTCGGGGGGGAGCAATCAGCCCCGGCATTTT. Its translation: CASSYSGGSNQPRHF.